This paragraph reports one TCR beta chain. This entry belongs to a study of blood T cell repertoires in COVID-19. Repertoires were generated with immunoSEQ multiplex PCR, while TCRdb's copy carries only in-frame clones and drops some. The sample yields 310,000 or so clones, almost 90% seen once. The germline V gene has CDR1 MDHEN and CDR2 SYDVKM. The CDR3 is 17 residues long. The V segment lost 6 bases and the J segment 1 base; nucleotides outside the gene matches: 14. V usage is TRBV28 and J usage is TRBJ1-1; TRBD1 matches at 7 bases. The source material was PBMCs or T cells enriched from blood (not recorded which). The origin of this receptor is a woman aged 18-35 years with acute COVID-19. The chain's CDR3 is CASRGQAIRRGNTEAFF. CDR3 DNA sequence: TGTGCCAGCAGAGGACAGGCCATCCGGCGGGGGAACACTGAAGCTTTCTTT.